This TCR beta chain was observed in a study of T cells in women clearing cervical HPV infection. With respect to this clone: The read halts 3 residues ahead of the CDR3 end, with the missing end drawn from the germline J gene.

Only in-frame clones appear in the TCRdb table, and some are missing; sequencing was by immunoSEQ multiplex PCR. This listing includes tens of thousands of clones. V was shortened by 6 bases and J by 5 bases, with 14 bases between the two germline ends. Germline loops: CDR1 DFQATT, CDR2 SNEGSKA (reference sequence). The CDR3 has 12 amino acids. The sequencing input was blood buffy coat. The chain links TRBV20-1 to TRBJ2-7, with TRBD1 as a possible D gene (6 bases). The TCR sequence derives from a woman aged 18 to 75 with a cervical HPV16 infection that either progressed to CIN3+ or cleared (not recorded which). CDR3 protein: CSARDTWNEQYF. The sequenced part of the CDR3 DNA is TGCAGTGCCCGGGACACGTGGAACGAG.